Listed below are T cell receptor beta chains from one sample, sequenced in a study of blood T cell repertoires in COVID-19. This table comes from immunoSEQ multiplex PCR, and its TCRdb copy is limited to in-frame clones, with some not included. The sample holds around 260,000 clones, around nine tenths seen once. Specimen: peripheral blood. These receptor sequences come from a woman aged 70 to 79 with COVID-19, enrolled during active disease. Each CDR3 is given with its conserved first and last residue. A D gene is named only where the DNA matches it firmly. Expanded clones are given a class, and other clones once, few, many or no size at all.

TRBD1,-,TRBJ1-2,TRBV27,TGTGCCAGCAGTTCCCAGATCCAGGGGGCACCCAACTATGGCTACACCTTC,CASSSQIQGAPNYGYTF
-,-,TRBJ2-7,TRBV2,TGTGCCAGCAGGAGGGTGCCGGTCTCCTACGAGCAGTACTTC,CASRRVPVSYEQYF
-,-,TRBJ1-4,TRBV7-2,TGTGCCAGCAGCTTAGGCCTTAGCAGGGGCCTAGGAGAACTGTTTTTT,CASSLGLSRGLGELFF
-,once,TRBJ1-2,TRBV18,TGTGCCAGCTCCCCGGACAGAAGCTATGGCTACACCTTC,CASSPDRSYGYTF
TRBD2,-,TRBJ2-7,TRBV30,TGTGCCTGGAGTGTACAGAGGACTAGCGGGAGGTATGGGCAGTACTTC,CAWSVQRTSGRYGQYF
TRBD2,-,TRBJ2-4,TRBV3-1/TRBV3-2,TGTGCCAGCAGACAAGGGACTAGCGGGAGTTTGGCCAAAAACATTCAGTACTTC,CASRQGTSGSLAKNIQYF
TRBD1,-,TRBJ1-1,TRBV15,TGTGCCACCAGCAAGGACAGGGGGGGTGCTTTCTTT,CATSKDRGGAFF
-,few,TRBJ1-4,TRBV6-5,TGTGCCAGCAGTTACACCTCTCCGGGAATTGGGGAAAAACTGTTTTTT,CASSYTSPGIGEKLFF
-,-,TRBJ1-4,TRBV30,TGTGCCTGGGGGGGGGCAGGCGAAAAACTGTTTTTT,CAWGGAGEKLFF
TRBD1,-,TRBJ2-2,TRBV7-6,TGTGCCAGCAGCGAGGTGGGACAGCCTAACACCGGGGAGCTGTTTTTT,CASSEVGQPNTGELFF
TRBD1,-,TRBJ2-7,TRBV2,TGTGCCAGCAGTGAGCGGACAGGGGGCTACGAGCAGTACTTC,CASSERTGGYEQYF
TRBD2,-,TRBJ2-7,TRBV4-2,TGTGCCAGCGGATCTAGCGGGAGCTCCTACGAGCAGTACTTC,CASGSSGSSYEQYF
-,-,TRBJ2-5,TRBV25-1,TGTGCCAGCAGGGCGAGCCCTGGGAGTGATAAAGAGACCCAGTACTTC,CASRASPGSDKETQYF
-,-,TRBJ2-3,TRBV18,TGTGCCAGCTCAAGGCAGGGCAGAGATACGCAGTATTTT,CASSRQGRDTQYF
TRBD1,-,TRBJ2-1,TRBV28,TGTGCCAGCAGTACGGGGACAGGGGGCTTCAATGAGCAGTTCTTC,CASSTGTGGFNEQFF
TRBD1,-,TRBJ1-5,TRBV7-2,TGTGCCAGCAGCCAGGGACAGGGTCAAAATCAGCCCCAGCATTTT,CASSQGQGQNQPQHF
-,-,TRBJ2-7,TRBV18,TGTGCCAGCTCACCCCTCGTGGAGCAGTACTTC,CASSPLVEQYF
-,-,TRBJ1-1,TRBV29-1,TGCAGCGTTGAAATAGTTTTGGAGACTGAAGCTTTCTTT,CSVEIVLETEAFF
-,once,TRBJ2-5,TRBV15,TGTGCCACCAGCAGTAGAGGGACTTGGGGTTATGCGGAGACCCAGTACTTC,CATSSRGTWGYAETQYF
TRBD1,-,TRBJ1-6,TRBV9,TGTGCCAGCACCCAAGGACAGGGTGACTCACCCCTCCACTTT,CASTQGQGDSPLHF
TRBD1,-,TRBJ2-6,TRBV18,TGTGCCAGCTCACCGGTAGGACAGGGTAAAAAGGGGGCCAACGTCCTGACTTTC,CASSPVGQGKKGANVLTF
TRBD1,-,TRBJ2-2,TRBV5-1,TGCGCCAGCAGCTCAGGGGGCCCGGGCACCGGGGAGCTGTTTTTT,CASSSGGPGTGELFF
-,-,TRBJ1-4,TRBV15,TGTGCCACCAGCAGAGAGGCAGGGCTCAGTGAAAAACTGTTTTTT,CATSREAGLSEKLFF
-,-,TRBJ2-5,TRBV5-1,TGCGCCAGCAGCTCATCGACAGGATATGAGACCCAGTACTTC,CASSSSTGYETQYF
TRBD1,-,TRBJ1-5,TRBV6-5,TGTGCCAGCAGGGACAGGGTAAGGCGCAATCAGCCCCAGCATTTT,CASRDRVRRNQPQHF
TRBD2,-,TRBJ2-7,TRBV7-9,TGTGCCAGCAGCTTAGCCTCGGGACTAGCGGGAAAGAACGAGCAGTACTTC,CASSLASGLAGKNEQYF
-,-,TRBJ1-1,TRBV19,TGTGCCAGTAGACCGGAATTAGCAGGGCGCCCTGAAGCTTTCTTT,CASRPELAGRPEAFF
-,-,TRBJ1-1,TRBV5-1,TGCGCCAGCAGCGAGCCCCAGGGGTGGCGGAACACTGAAGCTTTCTTT,CASSEPQGWRNTEAFF
TRBD2,once,TRBJ2-7,TRBV3-1/TRBV3-2,TGTGCCAGCAGCCAACTAGCGGGAGGGCCTTACGAGCAGTACTTC,CASSQLAGGPYEQYF
TRBD2,-,TRBJ2-5,TRBV7-3,TGTGCCACCCCCTTGGGGGGGACCCAAGAGACCCAGTACTTC,CATPLGGTQETQYF
TRBD1,-,TRBJ1-6,TRBV2,TGTGCCAGCAGACCACAGGGGCTTACGAATTCACCCCTCCACTTT,CASRPQGLTNSPLHF
TRBD1,few,TRBJ1-2,TRBV11-2,TGTGCCAGCATCGGGACAGGAGATGGCTACACCTTC,CASIGTGDGYTF
TRBD1,-,TRBJ1-2,TRBV28,TGTGCCAGCAGAAATGCAGGGGGCGTCAACTATGGCTACACCTTC,CASRNAGGVNYGYTF